This T cell receptor (beta chain) was identified during a study of T-cell reconstitution after alpha-beta-depleted transplantation in children. Notes on the study in general: After one year, T-cell counts and TCRbeta diversity mostly came from new T cells. Reportedly, roughly two months post-transplant, alpha-beta T cells arose from several hundred expanded graft clones. Surviving recipient T cells and thymic progenitors underlay high day-60 TCRbeta diversity in some patients.

It was with unique molecular identifiers that the TCRbeta library was prepared. Using its own MiXCR run on the PCR reads, TCRdb lists one record per CDR3 protein. Of a few hundred thousand distinct CDR3 sequences listed, approximately 41% are singletons. Turning to this clonotype: What it recognizes is unknown.

The CDR3 contains 12 residues. V was shortened by 3 bases and J by 7 bases, with 7 bases between the two germline ends. Germline V CDR1 and CDR2: SGHRS, YFSETQ. The input for sequencing was PBMCs, taken before TCRalphabeta/CD19-depleted stem cell transplant. The V gene is TRBV5-1, the J gene TRBJ1-4; D uncertain. This clonotype was obtained from a girl between 2 and 10 years old with aplastic anemia, due to receive a stem cell transplant. The CDR3 DNA sequence: TGCGCCAGCAGCTCAGAAGGTGAAAAACTGTTTTTT. This codes for CASSSEGEKLFF.